The next 21 T cell receptor beta chains were all read from a single sample in a study of cytomegalovirus exposure and HLA in healthy donors. Here immunoSEQ multiplex PCR was the method, and the copy in TCRdb shows in-frame clones only, minus some. The profile covers some 120,000 clones, with around nine tenths appearing a single time and approximately 2% taken by the ten largest. Input material: PBMCs. These receptors originate from a woman aged 18 to 35 in good health and CMV-seronegative.

The rearrangement joins TRBV11-3 to TRBJ1-1, with 7 bases matching TRBD1. Germline assignment: CDR1 SGHNT and CDR2 YENEEA. V was clipped by 5 bases and J by 1 base; unmatched bases: 10. The CDR3 is 16 amino acids. The DNA of the CDR3 is TGTGCCAGCAGCCGGCACAGGGGCCAACGGAACACTGAAGCTTTCTTT. Amino acid sequence: CASSRHRGQRNTEAFF.

This clone was picked up a small number of times. CDR3 amino acids: CASSATGGVVSGYTF. The CDR3 DNA reads TGCGCCAGCAGCGCAACAGGGGGCGTCGTTTCTGGCTACACCTTC. J is TRBJ1-2 and V is TRBV4-1; 9 bases agree with TRBD1. CDR1 and CDR2 (germline): MGHRA, YSYEKL. The CDR3 contains 15 residues. The junction had 11 bases not matched to a gene; V was cut back by 5 bases and J by 7 bases.

The chain carries TRBV6-4 and TRBJ2-7, with D hard to call. The V and J ends lost 2 bases and 0 bases respectively, with 5 bases between them. The germline CDR1 and CDR2 sequences are MRHNA and SNTAGT. This CDR3 region has 13 residues. For the CDR3, the DNA is TGTGCCAGCAGTGACGGCGGCTCCTACGAGCAGTACTTC. This translates into CASSDGGSYEQYF.

This rearrangement joins TRBV5-1 to TRBJ2-7; maybe TRBD1 (5 bases). There are 11 residues in the CDR3. CDR1 is SGHRS, CDR2 YFSETQ, per germline. Trimming left V 8 bases short and J 6 bases short, with 12 bases between. The CDR3 nucleotides read TGCGCCAGTGGGGCAGGGCCCGAGCAGTACTTC. As protein: CASGAGPEQYF.

This rearrangement joins TRBV19 to TRBJ2-7; D is undetermined. With 10 bases removed from V and 0 bases from J, the gap between germline ends came to 7 bases. This CDR3 has 11 residues. CDR1 and CDR2 (germline): LNHDA, SQIVND (reference sequence). The CDR3 loop is CATRSSYEQYF. CDR3 DNA: TGTGCCACCCGGAGCTCCTACGAGCAGTACTTC.

V and J are TRBV2 and TRBJ1-4; D is possibly TRBD1 (5 bases). CDR3 size: 14 residues. Germline assignment: CDR1 SNHLY and CDR2 FYNNEI. Trimming took off 6 bases at V and 8 bases at J, with 16 bases between the two ends. The CDR3 spells CASRGGTTEEKLFF. The CDR3 DNA sequence: TGTGCCAGCAGGGGGGGGACGACCGAGGAAAAACTGTTTTTT.

The chain employs TRBV13 and TRBJ2-7, with 10 bases aligning to TRBD2. The junction had 7 bases not matched to a gene; V was cut back by 5 bases and J by 3 bases. CDR1 is PRHDT, CDR2 FYEKMQ, per germline (reference sequence). This CDR3 spans 15 amino acids. CDR3 coding DNA: TGTGCCAGCAGCCTACCTTCTAGCGGGGGCTACGAGCAGTACTTC. Translated, it gives CASSLPSSGGYEQYF.

The chain carries TRBV18 and TRBJ2-5, with 7 nucleotides matching TRBD1. The CDR3 is made up of 14 amino acids. The ends lost 6 bases at V and 2 bases at J; junction bases unmatched: 6. Germline V gene lookup returns CDR1 KGHSH and CDR2 LQKENI. The CDR3 reads CASSTPGQQETQYF. DNA for the CDR3: TGTGCCAGCTCGACACCGGGACAGCAAGAGACCCAGTACTTC.

The V and J genes are TRBV5-6 and TRBJ1-1; D is possibly TRBD1 (6 bases). The CDR3 runs to 14 residues. V shed 0 bases and J shed 5 bases, with 11 bases lying between them. Germline CDR1 is SGHDT and CDR2 is YYEEEE. CDR3 loop: CASSLVPRGTEAFF. The CDR3 bases are TGTGCCAGCAGCTTGGTGCCTAGGGGGACTGAAGCTTTCTTT.

This clone has just a few counts. The V call is TRBV7-9, the J call TRBJ1-1; no reliable D call. CDR1 and CDR2 (germline): SEHNR, FQNEAQ (reference sequence). The CDR3 sequence is 14 residues long. With 10 bases removed from V and 3 bases from J, the gap between germline ends came to 18 bases. CDR3 residues: CATGAPSRYTEAFF. In DNA form, the CDR3 reads TGTGCCACCGGCGCTCCTAGTAGGTACACTGAAGCTTTCTTT.

The rearrangement links TRBV19 to TRBJ2-7; the match to TRBD2 covers 8 bases. Per the germline V gene, CDR1 is LNHDA and CDR2 is SQIVND (reference sequence). This CDR3 has 15 residues. Trimming cost V 5 bases and J 0 bases; bases outside gene matches: 6. CDR3 protein: CASSSVTSGSYEQYF. CDR3 nucleotide sequence: TGTGCCAGTAGTTCCGTCACTAGCGGCTCCTACGAGCAGTACTTC.

In DNA, the CDR3 is TGTGCCAGCAGCCCATCTATAGCGGGAGGGTGGTACAATGAGCAGTTCTTC. This translates into CASSPSIAGGWYNEQFF. V is TRBV7-9 and J is TRBJ2-1; 11 bases match TRBD2. The CDR3 contains 17 residues. J lost 4 bases, V lost 5 bases, and 10 bases had no gene match. Germline CDR1 reads SEHNR; CDR2 reads FQNEAQ (reference sequence).

The chain uses TRBV11-2 and TRBJ2-5; 7 bases map to TRBD2. Germline V gene sequence: CDR1 SGHAT, CDR2 FQNNGV. V gave up 2 bases and J gave up 4 bases; unmatched junction bases: 7. The CDR3 has 15 residues. Here the CDR3 DNA reads TGTGCCAGCAGCTTAAGTCGGGCGGGAGTAGAGACCCAGTACTTC. Its translation is CASSLSRAGVETQYF.

The chain has TRBV2 and TRBJ2-1; the D gene is possibly TRBD1 (5 bases). V was shortened by 5 bases and J by 0 bases, with 11 bases between the two germline ends. Germline CDR1 is SNHLY and CDR2 is FYNNEI. The CDR3 has 15 residues. The CDR3 sequence: CASSPDSSSYNEQFF. CDR3 DNA: TGTGCCAGCAGTCCCGACAGTAGCTCCTACAATGAGCAGTTCTTC.

The chain joins TRBV6-5 to TRBJ2-5; 11 nucleotides match TRBD1. The CDR3 has 16 amino acids. J gave up 5 bases and V 2 bases, and 7 bases lay outside the gene matches. Germline V lookup: CDR1 MNHEY, CDR2 SVGAGI. This chain's CDR3 is CASSYKDRGLGETQYF. In DNA form, the CDR3 reads TGTGCCAGCAGTTACAAGGACAGGGGGCTAGGGGAGACCCAGTACTTC.

This chain uses TRBV13 with TRBJ2-7; no definite D call. The CDR3 consists of 12 residues. Germline CDR1 is PRHDT and CDR2 is FYEKMQ (reference sequence). The V end was cut by 5 bases, the J end by 0 bases, with 5 bases between. In DNA, the CDR3 is TGTGCCAGCAGCCAATCCTCCTACGAGCAGTACTTC. It codes for CASSQSSYEQYF. The full variable domain, its missing parts supplied by reference TRBV13 and TRBJ2-7, is AAGVIQSPRHLIKEKRETATLKCYPIPRHDTVYWYQQGPGQDPQFLISFYEKMQSDKGSIPDRFSAQQFSDYHSELNMSSLELGDSALYFCASSQSSYEQYFGPGTRLTVT.

This clone appeared a few times. The V gene is TRBV7-8, the J gene TRBJ1-2, with TRBD1 matching over 10 bases. Trimming cost V 3 bases and J 5 bases; bases outside gene matches: 0. The CDR3 sequence is 13 residues long. The V gene's germline CDR1 is SGHVS and CDR2 FQNEAQ. The DNA of the CDR3 is TGTGCCAGCAGCTTGGGACAGGGGTATGGCTACACCTTC. It yields the protein CASSLGQGYGYTF. Full variable domain (remainder filled in from reference TRBV7-8 and TRBJ1-2): GAGVSQSPRYKVAKRGQDVALRCDPISGHVSLFWYQQALGQGPEFLTYFQNEAQLDKSGLPSDRFFAERPEGSVSTLKIQRTQQEDSAVYLCASSLGQGYGYTFGSGTRLTVV.

Regarding this clone: A junction boundary mismatches the germline segment, possibly from a read error. The gene calls are TRBV6-1 and TRBJ2-6; no firm D call. This CDR3 has 17 amino acids. Per the germline V gene, CDR1 is MNHNS and CDR2 is SASEGT. The CDR3 loop reads CASRDNSYGRGANVLTF. CDR3 sequence (DNA): TGTGCCAGCCGTGACAACAGCTACGGTCGGGGGGCCAACGTCCTGACTTTC.

The sample holds a few counts of this clone. The chain carries TRBV7-9 and TRBJ1-2; TRBD1 matches 11 bases. Germline trimming cut 7 bases from V and 4 bases from J; bases unmatched to any gene: 8. From germline, CDR1 is SEHNR and CDR2 FQNEAQ (reference sequence). The CDR3 runs 15 residues. The chain's CDR3 is CASTGQGAKLYGYTF. CDR3 nucleotide sequence: TGTGCCAGCACCGGACAGGGGGCGAAGCTCTATGGCTACACCTTC.

The rearrangement joins TRBV6-1 to TRBJ2-7, with 7 bases that match TRBD2. The V gene end was trimmed by 2 bases and the J gene end by 6 bases; junction bases not matched to a gene: 10. Germline CDR1 reads MNHNS; CDR2 reads SASEGT. The CDR3 spans 15 residues. DNA of the CDR3: TGTGCCAGCAGTGAACGGTCGGGAGGCTTTTCCGAGCAGTACTTC. Translation gives CASSERSGGFSEQYF.

The chain has TRBV29-1 and TRBJ2-7; 11 bases line up with TRBD2. Losses at the gene ends were 4 bases for V and 2 bases for J; bases not matched to a gene: 7. CDR1 and CDR2 (germline): SQVTM, ANQGSEA. The CDR3 is 15 residues long. CDR3 DNA sequence: TGCAGCGTTGGTCTAGCGGGAGGTTCCACCTACGAGCAGTACTTC. Protein product: CSVGLAGGSTYEQYF.